This T cell receptor (beta chain) came from a study of T-cell reconstitution after alpha-beta-depleted transplantation in children (dated by TCRdb to 2015 to 2016). Study-wide context: Using TCR repertoire profiling, the study quantitatively followed how T-cell immune reconstitution unfolded in children after TCRalphabeta/CD19-depleted allogeneic hematopoietic cell transplantation. Findings and caveats that apply to the study as a whole: The apparently early recovery of alphabetaT-cell counts about two months after transplant reportedly depended on only several hundred rapidly expanded clones that came from non-depleted graft cells. Over subsequent months, a decline in hyperexpanded clone frequencies was noted, and after one year, T-cell counts and TCRbeta diversity were mostly ascribed to newly produced T cells. In some patients, high TCRbeta diversity at day 60 was attributed to recipient T cells and intrathymic progenitors that had survived conditioning.

What the time point label conveys for this sample: day 60 (about 2 months) after transplantation. The sample's treatment or condition, from its label and the paper: allogeneic hematopoietic cell transplantation with graft depleted of TCRalphabeta T cells and CD19 B cells. The children who served as transplant recipients had been given grafts of TCRalphabeta/CD19-depleted allogeneic hematopoietic cells. V lost 5 bases and J lost 3 bases; the stretch between them is 7 bases long. The CDR3 has 12 amino acids, counting the end cysteine and phenylalanine. Only the CDR3 region is kept as DNA, spanning 36 bases read in frame from base 1. Based on the germline V gene, the CDR1 and CDR2 sequences are MNHEY and SVGAGI. This clonotype was recorded many times. The target of this receptor is not known. No per-base quality is available; no much larger clone lies one base away. The method was PCR. Instrument on record: Illumina HiSeq 2500. TCR libraries were prepared with molecular barcoding, using unique molecular identifiers to normalize TCRbeta repertoire quantification. TCRdb cleaned the public reads at Q25 with fastp, built clones with MiXCR and kept in-frame beta chains. Every distinct CDR3 protein forms one entry, paired with its most common genes and DNA. This sample lists about 32,000 distinct CDR3 sequences; about 6.7% were detected once. The ten top clones hold more than 25% of the sample.

The rearrangement joined TRBV6-5 to TRBJ1-1, with the D gene not clear enough to name. The source is a child under two years old who had a stem cell transplant for acute myeloid leukemia, so the T cells may come from the graft donor. Sequencing was performed on peripheral blood, taken 60 days after TCRalphabeta/CD19-depleted stem cell transplant. The CDR3 protein sequence reads: CASSNSDTEAFF. The bases read TGTGCCAGCAGTAATTCGGACACTGAAGCTTTCTTT.